This TCR beta chain emerged from a study of blood T cell repertoires in COVID-19. Study at large: Nucleic acid was either cDNA or gDNA, and it came from T cells, B-cell-depleted T cells, or PBMCs.

Measured with immunoSEQ multiplex PCR; TCRdb has only the in-frame clones, and not every one. The sample holds 200,000 to 250,000 clones, 70% to 85% seen once. Trimming took 0 bases from V and 9 from J, leaving 18 bases between them. CDR1 and CDR2 from the germline V gene are LNHNV and YYDKDF (reference sequence). The CDR3 runs 17 residues. Sequenced sample: peripheral blood. This receptor was taken from a man older than 75 with acute or convalescent COVID-19. The genes are TRBV15 and TRBJ1-6, with TRBD1 as a possible D gene (6 bases). This CDR3 is CATSRDLIRTESSPLHF. The CDR3 nucleotides are TGTGCCACCAGCAGAGATCTTATCAGGACAGAATCTTCACCCCTCCACTTT.